The rows below give T cell receptor beta chains drawn from one sample of a study of T cells in Graves' hyperthyroidism and ophthalmopathy. TCRdb analysed the multiplex PCR reads with MiXCR anew, one entry per CDR3 protein. This table holds about 840,000 distinct CDR3 sequences, about 38% found once. The sample comprised blood. These receptors were taken from a man younger than 35 with Graves' hyperthyroidism. Both conserved end residues are part of each CDR3. Fields, in order: V gene, J gene, clone size, D gene, CDR3 DNA, CDR3 protein. D genes are given only for firm matches. Not all rows give a size; the values are once, few, many and, for expanded clones, a class.

>TRBV15|TRBJ1-1|many|.
TGTGCCACCGTAAAGGACAGAGTGAACACTGAAGCTTTCTTT
CATVKDRVNTEAFF
>TRBV24-1|TRBJ2-7|many|TRBD2
TGTGCCACCAGTGATCCGGCTAGCGGTTACGAGCAGTACTTC
CATSDPASGYEQYF
>TRBV2|TRBJ1-6|.|.
TGTGCCAGCAGTGATAGACTGGGTTCACCCCTCCACTTT
CASSDRLGSPLHF
>TRBV27|TRBJ2-7|few|.
TGTGCCAGCAGTTTGACCGGGACTGGGGATGACGAGCAGTACTTC
CASSLTGTGDDEQYF
>TRBV27|TRBJ2-7|.|.
TGTGCCACCATGGGTATGGCCTACGAGCAGTACTTC
CATMGMAYEQYF
>TRBV4-2|TRBJ1-3|.|.
TGTGCCAGCAGCCGCAGCTCTGCTGGAAACACCATATATTTT
CASSRSSAGNTIYF
>TRBV19|TRBJ1-1|.|.
TGTGCCAGTGGTATGTTCGGAAACACTGAAGCTTTCTTT
CASGMFGNTEAFF
>TRBV2|TRBJ1-2|.|.
TGTGCCAGCCAGGGGCCTCCCAACTATGGCTACACCTTC
CASQGPPNYGYTF
>TRBV20-1|TRBJ1-5|many|.
TGCAGTGCTAGGTCCGTTGGGAGCAATCAGCCCCAGCATTTT
CSARSVGSNQPQHF
>TRBV5-1|TRBJ2-7|.|TRBD2
TGCGCCAGCAGAGTAGCGGGGGGAGAGTACAATGAGCAGTACTTC
CASRVAGGEYNEQYF
>TRBV7-2|TRBJ1-6|few|.
TGTGCCAGCAGCTTAACGTGGACCGTCTATAATTCACCCCTCCACTTT
CASSLTWTVYNSPLHF
>TRBV19|TRBJ1-1|.|TRBD1
TGTGCCAGTATCGGGGACAGGGAAACCACTGAAGCTTTCTTT
CASIGDRETTEAFF
>TRBV20-1|TRBJ1-5|.|.
TGCAGTGCTAGTCCCCGGGACATGAGACAGCCCCAGCATTTT
CSASPRDMRQPQHF
>TRBV7-9|TRBJ1-6|many|.
TGTGCCAGCAGCTTATACGAACAGGTCCTTTCACCCCTCCACTTT
CASSLYEQVLSPLHF
>TRBV4-2|TRBJ1-2|many|.
TGTGCCAGCAGCCAGGCTGGGGGGCTTAACTATGGCTACACCTTC
CASSQAGGLNYGYTF
>TRBV29-1|TRBJ2-7|many|.
TGCAGCGTTGTGTTCTCCTACGAGCAGTACTTC
CSVVFSYEQYF
>TRBV29-1|TRBJ1-1|many|TRBD1
TGCAGCAGCGGACAGGGGGCCGCGGGTACTGAAGCTTTCTTT
CSSGQGAAGTEAFF
>TRBV2|TRBJ2-7|many|.
TGTGCCAGCAGTAAAGGGGCAGGGGCCTACGAGCAGTACTTC
CASSKGAGAYEQYF
>TRBV15|TRBJ2-2|.|.
TGTGCCACCAGCAGACACTCCGGGACCCCGAACACCGGGGAGCTGTTTTTT
CATSRHSGTPNTGELFF
>TRBV4-1|TRBJ2-7|few|.
TGCGCCAGCAGCCAAGGACAGGAAACCTACGAGCAGTACTTC
CASSQGQETYEQYF
>TRBV20-1|TRBJ2-7|.|.
TGCAGTGCACCATCCGGGAGCTACGAGCAGTACTTC
CSAPSGSYEQYF
>TRBV9|TRBJ2-2|.|.
TGTGCCAGCAGCGTAGATATGTTGGGGACCGGGGAGCTGTTTTTT
CASSVDMLGTGELFF
>TRBV19|TRBJ2-2|.|TRBD2
TGTGCCACCGAGACTAGCGGCCGGAGTACCACCGGGGAGCTGTTTTTT
CATETSGRSTTGELFF
>TRBV29-1|TRBJ2-1|.|TRBD2
TGCAGCGCCTCGTGGCTAGCGGAGTTAGACAATGAGCAGTTCTTC
CSASWLAELDNEQFF
>TRBV5-1|TRBJ1-2|few|.
TGCGCCAGCAGCGGGAATAGCACCTCTAACTATGGCTACACCTTC
CASSGNSTSNYGYTF
>TRBV29-1|TRBJ2-5|.|TRBD1
TGCAGCTCAGACAGGGAAGAGACCCAGTACTTC
CSSDREETQYF
>TRBV2|TRBJ2-5|few|TRBD2
TGTGCCAGCAGTAGGGTAGCGGGAGAGACCCAGTACTTC
CASSRVAGETQYF
>TRBV7-9|TRBJ2-2|.|TRBD1
TGCGCCAGCAGCCAAGCGCAGGGGGCCACCGGGGAGCTGTTTTTT
CASSQAQGATGELFF
>TRBV6-5|TRBJ2-7|.|.
TGTGCCAGCAGTTTTACAACCTACGAGCAGTACTTC
CASSFTTYEQYF
>TRBV7-6|TRBJ1-2|many|TRBD1
TGTGCCAGCAGCCCGACAGGGAGAGATGGCTACACCTTC
CASSPTGRDGYTF
>TRBV12-3/TRBV12-4|TRBJ2-5|.|.
TGTGCCAGCAGTTTATTCGGGGGCGGGTATGAGACCCAGTACTTC
CASSLFGGGYETQYF
>TRBV7-2|TRBJ1-1|.|.
TGTGCCAGCGGTTACGGGGAAGGCACTGAAGCTTTCTTT
CASGYGEGTEAFF
>TRBV11-2|TRBJ2-5|.|.
TGTGCCAGCAGCCGCCAAGGAGAGACCCAGTGCTTC
CASSRQGETQCF
>TRBV4-3|TRBJ2-7|.|.
TGCGCCAGCAGCCAAGAAGACGGTCCACGCTACGAGCAGTACTTC
CASSQEDGPRYEQYF
>TRBV12-3/TRBV12-4|TRBJ1-2|.|.
TGTGCCAGCAGTTTGATCAGGGATGGCTATGGCTACACCTTC
CASSLIRDGYGYTF
>TRBV2|TRBJ2-7|.|.
TGTGCCAGCAGTGAAGGATGGCAGGCCTACGAGCAGTACTTC
CASSEGWQAYEQYF
>TRBV20-1|TRBJ2-5|.|TRBD1
TGCAGTTCGACGGACAGGGGCCGAGAGACCCAGTACTTC
CSSTDRGRETQYF
>TRBV29-1|TRBJ2-2|many|TRBD1
TGCAGCGTTGAAGGCAGGGGGATGGCCGGGGAGCTGTTTTTT
CSVEGRGMAGELFF
>TRBV6-5|TRBJ2-7|once|TRBD2
TGTGACAGCACGACTAGCGGGGCCTACGAGCAGTACTTC
CDSTTSGAYEQYF
>TRBV4-1|TRBJ2-2|few|.
TGCGCCAGCAGCCAAGATGGCGGGGAGCTGTTTTTT
CASSQDGGELFF
>TRBV19|TRBJ1-5|many|.
TGTGCCAGTAGCCAGGCGGGCGGCAATCAGCCCCAGCATTTT
CASSQAGGNQPQHF
>TRBV12-3/TRBV12-4|TRBJ1-6|.|TRBD1
TGTGCCAGCAGCGGGACAGGGGGCCGTAATTCACCCCTCCACTTT
CASSGTGGRNSPLHF
>TRBV6-5|TRBJ1-1|few|.
TGTGCCAGCATTCCCGGTGGGAGGAACACTGAAGCTTTCTTT
CASIPGGRNTEAFF
>TRBV6-5|TRBJ2-7|.|TRBD1
TGTGCCAGCAAAAAGGGACAGGAGTATTACGAGCAGTACTTC
CASKKGQEYYEQYF
>TRBV7-2|TRBJ1-5|.|.
TGTGCCAGCAGCTTAAACCCGACGGGTTTGAGGCAGCATTTT
CASSLNPTGLRQHF
>TRBV2|TRBJ1-1|.|.
TGTGCCAGCAGTGGGTTGGGGGCGGGGACTGAAGCTTTCTTT
CASSGLGAGTEAFF
>TRBV20-1|TRBJ1-5|few|.
TGCAGTGCTAGGGCCGTTAATCAGCCCCAGCATTTT
CSARAVNQPQHF